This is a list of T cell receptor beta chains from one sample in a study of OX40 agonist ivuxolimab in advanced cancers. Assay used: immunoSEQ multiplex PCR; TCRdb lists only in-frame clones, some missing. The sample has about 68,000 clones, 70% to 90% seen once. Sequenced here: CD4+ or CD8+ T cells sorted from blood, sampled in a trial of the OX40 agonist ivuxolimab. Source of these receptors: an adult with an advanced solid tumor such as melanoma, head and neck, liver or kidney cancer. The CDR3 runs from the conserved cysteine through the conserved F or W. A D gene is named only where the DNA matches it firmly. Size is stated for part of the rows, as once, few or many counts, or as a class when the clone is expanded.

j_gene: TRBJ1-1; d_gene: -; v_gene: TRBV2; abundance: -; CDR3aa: CASSDNGPRDTEAFF; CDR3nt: TGTGCCAGCAGTGATAATGGACCAAGGGACACTGAAGCTTTCTTT
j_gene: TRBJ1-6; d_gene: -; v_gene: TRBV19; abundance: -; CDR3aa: CASSIAGRTDNSPLHF; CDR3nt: TGTGCCAGTAGTATAGCCGGGCGCACAGATAATTCACCCCTCCACTTT
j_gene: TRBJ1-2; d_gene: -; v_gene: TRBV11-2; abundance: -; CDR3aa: CASSLDQGRGYTF; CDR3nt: TGTGCCAGCAGCTTAGATCAGGGCAGGGGCTACACCTTC
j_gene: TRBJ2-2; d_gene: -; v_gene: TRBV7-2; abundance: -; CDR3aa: CASSRGRRTGELFF; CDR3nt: TGTGCCAGCAGTCGGGGCCGTAGGACCGGGGAGCTGTTTTTT
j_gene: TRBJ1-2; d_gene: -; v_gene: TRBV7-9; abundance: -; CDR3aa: CASSPGLDGYTF; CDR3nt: TGTGCCAGCAGCCCGGGACTTGATGGCTACACCTTC
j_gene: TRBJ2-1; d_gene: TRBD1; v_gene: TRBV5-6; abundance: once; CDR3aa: CASSLYPDRVGNEQFF; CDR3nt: TGTGCCAGCAGCTTGTATCCGGACAGGGTCGGCAATGAGCAGTTCTTC
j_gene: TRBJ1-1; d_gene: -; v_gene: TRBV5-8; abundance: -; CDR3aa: CASSLTGAGGTEAFF; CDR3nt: TGTGCCAGCAGCTTGACCGGGGCCGGGGGCACTGAAGCTTTCTTT
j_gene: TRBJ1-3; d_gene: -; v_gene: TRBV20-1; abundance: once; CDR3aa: CSAIGGNTIYF; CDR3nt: TGCAGTGCTATCGGGGGAAACACCATATATTTT
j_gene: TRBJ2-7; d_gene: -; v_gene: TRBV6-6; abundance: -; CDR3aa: CASSYSWQGRIYEQYF; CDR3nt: TGTGCCAGCAGTTACTCGTGGCAGGGGAGGATCTACGAGCAGTACTTC
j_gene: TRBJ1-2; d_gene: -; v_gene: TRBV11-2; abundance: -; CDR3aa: CASSTQAERGYGYTF; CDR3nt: TGTGCCAGCAGCACCCAGGCGGAGCGAGGCTATGGCTACACCTTC
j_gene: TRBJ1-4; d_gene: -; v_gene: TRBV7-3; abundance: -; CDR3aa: CASSLTPGPSEKLFF; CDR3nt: TGTGCCAGCAGCTTAACACCAGGTCCAAGTGAAAAACTGTTTTTT